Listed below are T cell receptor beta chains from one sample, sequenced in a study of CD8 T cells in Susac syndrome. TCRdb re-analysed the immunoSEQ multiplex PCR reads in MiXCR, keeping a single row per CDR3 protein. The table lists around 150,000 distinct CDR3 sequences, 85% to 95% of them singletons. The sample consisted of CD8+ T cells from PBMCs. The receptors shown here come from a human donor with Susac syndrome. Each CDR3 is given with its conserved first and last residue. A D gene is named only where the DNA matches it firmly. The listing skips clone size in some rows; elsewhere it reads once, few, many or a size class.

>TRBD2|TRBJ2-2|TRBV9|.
CASSVVAGVVTGELFF
TGTGCCAGCAGCGTAGTTGCGGGAGTGGTCACCGGGGAGCTGTTTTTT
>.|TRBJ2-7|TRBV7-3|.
CASGLFRSYEQYF
TGTGCCTCCGGCCTCTTTCGCTCCTACGAGCAGTACTTC
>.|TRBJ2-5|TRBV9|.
CASSVGGLEEETQYF
TGTGCCAGCAGCGTAGGTGGTCTGGAGGAGGAGACCCAGTACTTC
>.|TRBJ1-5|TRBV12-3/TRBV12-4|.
CASSLKGGYQPQHF
TGTGCCAGCAGTTTAAAGGGAGGGTATCAGCCCCAGCATTTT
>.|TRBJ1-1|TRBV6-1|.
CASSEATVNTEAFF
TGTGCCAGCAGTGAAGCTACAGTGAACACTGAAGCTTTCTTT
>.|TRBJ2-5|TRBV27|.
CASSSPGELPTTQYF
TGTGCCAGCAGTTCCCCGGGGGAGTTGCCCACGACCCAGTACTTC
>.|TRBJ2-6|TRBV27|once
CASSPYPLSSGANVLTF
TGTGCCAGCAGTCCGTACCCCTTAAGCTCTGGGGCCAACGTCCTGACTTTC
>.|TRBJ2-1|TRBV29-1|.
CSVELNEQFF
TGCAGCGTTGAGCTCAATGAGCAGTTCTTC
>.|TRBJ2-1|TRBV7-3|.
CASSPSTGLLNEQFF
TGTGCCAGCAGCCCATCCACGGGACTGCTCAATGAGCAGTTCTTC
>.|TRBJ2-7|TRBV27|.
CASTLRADGYEQYF
TGTGCCAGCACACTCAGGGCGGACGGCTACGAGCAGTACTTC
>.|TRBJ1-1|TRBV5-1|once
CASSWGDGAFF
TGCGCCAGCAGCTGGGGCGATGGAGCTTTCTTT
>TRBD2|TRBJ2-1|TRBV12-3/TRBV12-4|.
CASSTGLAGPYNEQFF
TGTGCCAGCAGTACCGGACTAGCGGGACCCTACAATGAGCAGTTCTTC
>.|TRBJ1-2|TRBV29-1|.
CSVEHDGYTF
TGCAGCGTTGAACACGACGGCTACACCTTC
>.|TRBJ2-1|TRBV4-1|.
CASSGPGSYNEQFF
TGCGCCAGCAGCGGACCGGGATCTTACAATGAGCAGTTCTTC
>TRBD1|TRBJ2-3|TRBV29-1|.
CSVYQTGPDTQYF
TGCAGCGTGTACCAGACAGGGCCAGATACGCAGTATTTT
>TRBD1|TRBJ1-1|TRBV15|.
CATTPGTGGTEAFF
TGTGCCACCACCCCCGGGACAGGGGGCACTGAAGCTTTCTTT
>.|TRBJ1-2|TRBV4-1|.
CASSQGPGVDYGYTF
TGCGCCAGCAGCCAAGGTCCGGGGGTGGACTATGGCTACACCTTC
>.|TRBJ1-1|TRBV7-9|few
CASSSGVNTEAFF
TGTGCCAGCAGTTCTGGGGTAAACACTGAAGCTTTCTTT
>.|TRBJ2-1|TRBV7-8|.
CASSSDSTVKAQFF
TGTGCCAGCAGCTCGGACTCAACAGTAAAGGCGCAGTTCTTC
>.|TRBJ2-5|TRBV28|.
CASSPWTFQETQYF
TGTGCCAGCAGTCCCTGGACCTTCCAAGAGACCCAGTACTTC
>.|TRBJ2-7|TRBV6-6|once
CASGSSRYEQYF
TGTGCCAGCGGGTCGAGCCGCTACGAGCAGTACTTC
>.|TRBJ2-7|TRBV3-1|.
CASSQDIPAYEQYF
TGTGCCAGCAGCCAAGATATTCCGGCCTACGAGCAGTACTTC
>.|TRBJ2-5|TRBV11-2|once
CASSPIADQETQYF
TGTGCCAGCAGCCCCATAGCGGATCAAGAGACCCAGTACTTC
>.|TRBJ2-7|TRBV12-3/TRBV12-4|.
CAACRASHEQYF
TGTGCTGCGTGTCGGGCTTCCCACGAGCAGTACTTC
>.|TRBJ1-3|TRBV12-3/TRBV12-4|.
CASSRAPGNTIYF
TGTGCCAGCAGCCGAGCTCCTGGAAACACCATATATTTT
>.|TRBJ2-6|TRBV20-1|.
CSARDQSGFFSGANVLTF
TGCAGTGCTAGAGATCAAAGCGGTTTTTTCTCTGGGGCCAACGTCCTGACTTTC
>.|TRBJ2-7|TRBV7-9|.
CASRGVPTYEQYF
TGTGCCAGTCGGGGAGTGCCCACCTACGAGCAGTACTTC
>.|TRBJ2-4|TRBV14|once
CASSQASGPLKNIQYF
TGTGCCAGCAGCCAAGCAAGCGGGCCACTCAAAAACATTCAGTACTTC
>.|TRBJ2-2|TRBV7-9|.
CASSPESGLVTGELFF
TGTGCCAGCAGCCCAGAAAGCGGGTTGGTCACCGGGGAGCTGTTTTTT
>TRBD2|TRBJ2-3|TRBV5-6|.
CASRRVAAGGTDTQYF
TGTGCCAGCAGGCGGGTAGCGGCGGGAGGCACAGATACGCAGTATTTT
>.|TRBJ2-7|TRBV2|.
CASSDVPASSYEQYF
TGTGCCAGCAGTGACGTCCCGGCGAGCTCCTACGAGCAGTACTTC
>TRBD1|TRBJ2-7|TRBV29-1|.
CSVVGDRGNEQYF
TGCAGCGTTGTGGGGGACAGGGGAAACGAGCAGTACTTC
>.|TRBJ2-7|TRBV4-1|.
CASSRGANEQYF
TGCGCCAGCAGCCGCGGGGCTAACGAGCAGTACTTC
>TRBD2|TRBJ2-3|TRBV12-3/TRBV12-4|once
CASSLGAGGYTDTQYF
TGTGCCAGCAGTTTGGGAGCGGGAGGGTACACAGATACGCAGTATTTT
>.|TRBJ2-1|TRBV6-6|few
CASSSRSDEQFF
TGTGCCAGCAGTTCCCGGAGCGATGAGCAGTTCTTC
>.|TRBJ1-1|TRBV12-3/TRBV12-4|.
CASSWGTEAFF
TGTGCCAGCAGTTGGGGCACTGAAGCTTTCTTT